This T cell receptor (beta chain) was retrieved from a study of CD8 T cells in ankylosing spondylitis. The CDR3 covers 15 residues. The V segment lost 0 bases and the J segment 4 bases; nucleotides outside the gene matches: 8. CDR1 and CDR2 from the germline V gene are DFQATT and SNEGSKA (reference sequence). A quantitative 5'-RACE method, one with molecular barcodes, was used to make TCR beta libraries. TCRdb itself ran the 5' RACE reads through MiXCR, one entry per CDR3 protein. The table records some 140,000 distinct CDR3 sequences, approximately 7.4% of them present only once. The chain employs TRBV20-1 and TRBJ1-2, with 7 positions matching TRBD1. Sequences were obtained from blood, either unsorted or a sorted T cell fraction (not recorded which). The receptor was isolated from a female donor with ankylosing spondylitis or in good health (not recorded which). As DNA, the CDR3 is TGCAGTGCTAGAGATCAGTCCAGGGGGGTCTATGGCTACACCTTC. This sequence encodes CSARDQSRGVYGYTF.